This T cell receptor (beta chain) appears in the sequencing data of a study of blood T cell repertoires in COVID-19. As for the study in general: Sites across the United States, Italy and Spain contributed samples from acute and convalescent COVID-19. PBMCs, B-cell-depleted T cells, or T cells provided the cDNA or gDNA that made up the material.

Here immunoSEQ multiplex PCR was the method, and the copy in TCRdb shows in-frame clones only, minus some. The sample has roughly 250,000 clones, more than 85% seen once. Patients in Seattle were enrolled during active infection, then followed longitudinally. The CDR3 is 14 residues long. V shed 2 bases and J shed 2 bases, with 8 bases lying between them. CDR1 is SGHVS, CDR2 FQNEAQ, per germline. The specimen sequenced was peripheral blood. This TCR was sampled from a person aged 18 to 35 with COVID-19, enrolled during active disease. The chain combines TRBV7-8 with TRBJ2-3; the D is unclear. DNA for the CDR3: TGTGCCAGCAGCTTACAAGCCGACACAGATACGCAGTATTTT. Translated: CASSLQADTDTQYF.